This T cell receptor (beta chain) originates from a study of tumor-infiltrating lymphocytes in primary liver carcinoma. Study as a whole: The neoplasms were of stage T1-T3 N0M0, with dimensions of roughly 4.2 to 10 cm across.

Germline V gene data show CDR1 as ENHRY and CDR2 as SYGVKD. This CDR3 spans 16 amino acids. V was pared by 2 bases and J by 5 bases, with 1 base of the junction left unmatched. This clonotype was seen repeatedly, ten times or more. Unsorted whole blood supplied the blood RNA, and germline DNA was isolated too. Constant-region priming of roughly 500 ng total RNA yielded TCR beta cDNA. Libraries covering TCR beta were generated through three nested multiplex PCR rounds (using a slightly modified ARM-PCR). The first two PCR rounds used TRBV1-TRBV30 primers with a Cbeta primer, around 10 cycles each. TCRdb called the multiplex PCR reads again in MiXCR, with one record for every CDR3 protein. Altogether some 320,000 distinct CDR3 sequences are present, 65% being singletons, with the ten largest covering roughly 8.9%.

V usage is TRBV10-3 and J usage is TRBJ2-3; 16 nucleotides match TRBD2. The sequencing input was peripheral blood. This TCR was sampled from a man aged 40-49 years with primary liver carcinoma and hepatitis B virus infection. For the CDR3, the DNA is TGTGCCATCAGTGAGGGGACTAGCGGGAGGGTAGATACGCAGTATTTT. This codes for CAISEGTSGRVDTQYF.